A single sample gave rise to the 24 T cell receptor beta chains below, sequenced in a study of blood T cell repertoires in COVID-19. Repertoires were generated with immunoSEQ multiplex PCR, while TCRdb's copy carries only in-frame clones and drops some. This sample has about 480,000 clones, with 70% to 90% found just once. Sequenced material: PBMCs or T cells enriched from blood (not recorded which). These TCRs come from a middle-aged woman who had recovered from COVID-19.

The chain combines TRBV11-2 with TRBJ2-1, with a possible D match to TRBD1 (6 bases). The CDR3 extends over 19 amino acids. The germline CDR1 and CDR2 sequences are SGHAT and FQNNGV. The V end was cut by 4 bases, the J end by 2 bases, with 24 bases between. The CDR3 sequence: CASSSISRQGRPAYNEQFF. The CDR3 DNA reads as TGTGCCAGCAGCTCTATTAGTCGCCAGGGGAGACCGGCCTACAATGAGCAGTTCTTC.

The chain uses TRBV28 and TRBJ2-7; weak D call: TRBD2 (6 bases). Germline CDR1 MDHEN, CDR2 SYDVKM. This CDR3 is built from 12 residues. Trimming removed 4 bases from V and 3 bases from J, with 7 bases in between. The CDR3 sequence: CASSSGVYEQYF. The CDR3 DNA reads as TGTGCCAGCAGTTCGGGAGTCTACGAGCAGTACTTC.

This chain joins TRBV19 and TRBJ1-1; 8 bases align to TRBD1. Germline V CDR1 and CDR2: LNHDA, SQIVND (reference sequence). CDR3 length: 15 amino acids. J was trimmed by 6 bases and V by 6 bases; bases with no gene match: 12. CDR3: CASRLDRAHFSEAFF. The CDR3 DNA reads TGTGCCAGTAGGTTGGACAGGGCCCACTTCTCTGAAGCTTTCTTT.

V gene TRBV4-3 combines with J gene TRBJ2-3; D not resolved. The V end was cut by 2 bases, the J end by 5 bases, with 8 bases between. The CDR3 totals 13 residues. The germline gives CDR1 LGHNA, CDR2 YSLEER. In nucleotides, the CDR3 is TGCGCCAGCAGCCAACACCCGGTAGATACGCAGTATTTT. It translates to CASSQHPVDTQYF.

In DNA form, the CDR3 reads TGTGCCAGCAGCCAACTGACAGGCGGGGAGACCCAGTACTTC. It is translated as CASSQLTGGETQYF. The chain uses TRBV3-1 (or the pseudogene TRBV3-2) and TRBJ2-5; perhaps TRBD1 as D (6 bases). The germline CDR1 and CDR2 sequences are LGHDT and YNNKEL (reference sequence). CDR3 length: 14 amino acids. V dropped 2 bases and J dropped 5 bases, with 12 bases sitting between them.

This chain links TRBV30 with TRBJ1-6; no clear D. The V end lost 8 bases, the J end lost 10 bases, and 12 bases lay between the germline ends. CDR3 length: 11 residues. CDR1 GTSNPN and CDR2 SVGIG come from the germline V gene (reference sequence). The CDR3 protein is CARPGKSPLHF. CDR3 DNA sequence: TGTGCCCGCCCGGGGAAATCACCCCTCCACTTT.

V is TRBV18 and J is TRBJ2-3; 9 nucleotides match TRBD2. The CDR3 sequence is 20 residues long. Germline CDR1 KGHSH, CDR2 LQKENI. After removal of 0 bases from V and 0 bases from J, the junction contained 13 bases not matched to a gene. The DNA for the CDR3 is TGTGCCAGCTCACCACCGGTCGGGACTAGCCGGGAGAAGAGCACAGATACGCAGTATTTT. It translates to CASSPPVGTSREKSTDTQYF.

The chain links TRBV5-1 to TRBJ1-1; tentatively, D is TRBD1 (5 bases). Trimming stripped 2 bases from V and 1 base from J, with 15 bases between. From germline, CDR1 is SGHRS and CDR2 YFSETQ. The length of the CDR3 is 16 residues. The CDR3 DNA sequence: TGCGCCAGCAGCTTTGGTAATCTGGGGCAGAACACTGAAGCTTTCTTT. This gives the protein CASSFGNLGQNTEAFF.

CDR3 loop: CASSFRVAKSQRDTQYF. The CDR3 DNA follows: TGTGCCAGCAGCTTCCGGGTGGCGAAATCCCAACGAGATACGCAGTATTTT. The V and J genes are TRBV5-6 and TRBJ2-3; no firm D call. Per germline, CDR1 SGHDT and CDR2 YYEEEE. The V end lost 2 bases, the J end lost 5 bases, and 21 bases lay between the germline ends. The CDR3 runs to 17 residues.

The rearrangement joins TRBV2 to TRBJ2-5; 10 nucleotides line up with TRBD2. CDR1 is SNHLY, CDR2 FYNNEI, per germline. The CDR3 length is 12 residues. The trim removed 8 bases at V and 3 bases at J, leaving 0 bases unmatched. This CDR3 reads CASGTSEETQYF. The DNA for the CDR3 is TGTGCCAGCGGGACTAGCGAAGAGACCCAGTACTTC.

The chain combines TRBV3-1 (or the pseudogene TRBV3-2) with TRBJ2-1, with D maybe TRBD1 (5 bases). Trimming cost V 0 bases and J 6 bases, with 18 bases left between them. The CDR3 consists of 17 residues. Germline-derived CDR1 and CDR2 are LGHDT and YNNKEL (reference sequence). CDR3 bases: TGTGCCAGCAGCCAAGATGTATCAGGGATAGTTTTCAATGAGCAGTTCTTC. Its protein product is CASSQDVSGIVFNEQFF.

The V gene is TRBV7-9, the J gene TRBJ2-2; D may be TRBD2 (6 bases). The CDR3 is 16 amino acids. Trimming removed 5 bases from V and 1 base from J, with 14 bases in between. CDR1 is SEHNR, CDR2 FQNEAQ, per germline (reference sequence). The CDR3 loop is CASSPVGGLNTGELFF. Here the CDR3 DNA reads TGTGCCAGCAGCCCAGTCGGGGGTTTGAACACCGGGGAGCTGTTTTTT.

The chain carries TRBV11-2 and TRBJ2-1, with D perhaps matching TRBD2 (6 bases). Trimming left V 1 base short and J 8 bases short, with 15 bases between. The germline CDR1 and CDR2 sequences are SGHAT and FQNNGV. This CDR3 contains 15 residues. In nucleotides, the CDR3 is TGTGCCAGCAGCTTAGTTATGACTAGTACCGATGAGCAGTTCTTC. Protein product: CASSLVMTSTDEQFF.

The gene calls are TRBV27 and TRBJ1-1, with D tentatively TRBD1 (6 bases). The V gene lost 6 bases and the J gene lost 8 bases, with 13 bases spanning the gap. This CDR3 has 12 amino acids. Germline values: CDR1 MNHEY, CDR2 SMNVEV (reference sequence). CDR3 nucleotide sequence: TGTGCCAGCAGGAAAAATACAGGGGAAGCTTTCTTT. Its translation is CASRKNTGEAFF.

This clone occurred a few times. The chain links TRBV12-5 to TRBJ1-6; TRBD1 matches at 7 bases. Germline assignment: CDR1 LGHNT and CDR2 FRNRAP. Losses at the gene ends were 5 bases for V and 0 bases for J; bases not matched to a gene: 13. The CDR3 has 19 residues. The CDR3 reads CASGPLGQISSSYNSPLHF. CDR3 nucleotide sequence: TGTGCTAGTGGTCCACTGGGACAGATTTCAAGCTCCTATAATTCACCCCTCCACTTT.

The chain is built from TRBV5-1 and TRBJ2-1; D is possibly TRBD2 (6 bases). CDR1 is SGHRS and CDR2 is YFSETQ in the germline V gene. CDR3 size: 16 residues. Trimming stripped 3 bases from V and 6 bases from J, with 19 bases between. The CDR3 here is CASSSTPTTGVNEQFF. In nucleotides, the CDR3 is TGCGCCAGCAGCTCGACCCCAACTACGGGAGTCAATGAGCAGTTCTTC.

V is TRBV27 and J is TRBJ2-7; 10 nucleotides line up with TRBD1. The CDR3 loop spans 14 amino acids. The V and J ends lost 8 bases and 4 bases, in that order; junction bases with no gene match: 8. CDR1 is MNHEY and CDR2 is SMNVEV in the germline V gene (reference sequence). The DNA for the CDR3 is TGTGCCAGCGGTGTGGGACAGGGGCCTTACGAGCAGTACTTC. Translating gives CASGVGQGPYEQYF.

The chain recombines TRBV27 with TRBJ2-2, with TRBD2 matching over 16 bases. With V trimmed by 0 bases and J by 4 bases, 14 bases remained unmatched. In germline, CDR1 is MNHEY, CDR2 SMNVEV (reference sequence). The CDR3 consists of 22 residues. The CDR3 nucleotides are TGTGCCAGCAGTTTATCCCCCCCGGGACTAGCGGGAGGGCCTAAGAGCACCGGGGAGCTGTTTTTT. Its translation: CASSLSPPGLAGGPKSTGELFF.

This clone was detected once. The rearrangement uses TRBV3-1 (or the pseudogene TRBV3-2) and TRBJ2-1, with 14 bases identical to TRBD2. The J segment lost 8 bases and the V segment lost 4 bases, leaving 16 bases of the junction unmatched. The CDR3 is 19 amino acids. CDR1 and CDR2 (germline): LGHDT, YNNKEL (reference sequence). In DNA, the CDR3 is TGTGCCAGCAGCCCGAGGACAGTGGGACTAGCGGGAGAAGGCGATGAGCAGTTCTTC. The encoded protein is CASSPRTVGLAGEGDEQFF.

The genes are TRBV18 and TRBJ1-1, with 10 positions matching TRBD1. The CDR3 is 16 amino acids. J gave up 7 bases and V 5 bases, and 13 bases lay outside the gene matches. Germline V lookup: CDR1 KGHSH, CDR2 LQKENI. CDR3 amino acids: CASSERQGALLIEAFF. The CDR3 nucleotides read TGTGCCAGCTCAGAGAGACAGGGGGCGCTTTTGATTGAAGCTTTCTTT.

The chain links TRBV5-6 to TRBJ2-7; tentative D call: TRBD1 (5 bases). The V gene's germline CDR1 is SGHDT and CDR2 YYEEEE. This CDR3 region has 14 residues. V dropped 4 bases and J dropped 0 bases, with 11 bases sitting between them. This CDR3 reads CASSLSQVSYEQYF. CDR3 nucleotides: TGTGCCAGCAGCCTTTCACAGGTCTCCTACGAGCAGTACTTC.

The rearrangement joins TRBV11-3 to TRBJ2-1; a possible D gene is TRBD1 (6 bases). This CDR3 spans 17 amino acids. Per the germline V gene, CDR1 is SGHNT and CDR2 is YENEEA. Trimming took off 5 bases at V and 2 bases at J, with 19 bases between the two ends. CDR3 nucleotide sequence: TGTGCCAGCAGCCCCCTGGGGGCTAGCCGGGCCTACAATGAGCAGTTCTTC. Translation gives CASSPLGASRAYNEQFF.

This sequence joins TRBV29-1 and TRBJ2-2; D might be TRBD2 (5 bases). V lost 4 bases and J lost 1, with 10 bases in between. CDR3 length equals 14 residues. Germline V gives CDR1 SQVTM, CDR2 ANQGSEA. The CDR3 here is CSVAGSLNTGELFF. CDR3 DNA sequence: TGCAGCGTTGCGGGGAGTTTGAACACCGGGGAGCTGTTTTTT.

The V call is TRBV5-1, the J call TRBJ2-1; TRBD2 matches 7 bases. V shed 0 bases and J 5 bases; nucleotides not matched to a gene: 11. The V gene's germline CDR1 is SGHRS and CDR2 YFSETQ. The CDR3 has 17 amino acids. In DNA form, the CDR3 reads TGCGCCAGCAGCTTGGGGACCACTAGCGCCCGGAACAATGAGCAGTTCTTC. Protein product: CASSLGTTSARNNEQFF.